The source of this T cell receptor (beta chain) is a study of T cell repertoires in cytomegalovirus infection. Turning to the study itself: An indication of both CMV infection and matching HLA type came from public TCR beta signatures.

TCRdb itself ran the reads through MiXCR, one entry per CDR3 protein. The data contain about 490,000 distinct CDR3 sequences, about 10% of them seen just once; the ten biggest clones take up 10% to 13%. The germline CDR1 and CDR2 sequences are ENHRY and SYGVKD. The ends lost 6 bases at V and 8 bases at J; junction bases unmatched: 10. The CDR3 is 14 residues long. The TCR was taken from a human donor in good health (CMV status not recorded). Some clones in this sample may be carry-over from other donors' samples. V and J are TRBV10-3 and TRBJ2-1, with TRBD2 matching over 7 bases. Input material: PBMCs. The chain's CDR3 is CAIRDGLGPDEQFF. CDR3 in DNA: TGTGCCATCAGAGACGGACTAGGTCCCGATGAGCAGTTCTTC.